This T cell receptor (beta chain) came from a study of OX40 agonist ivuxolimab in advanced cancers. Study-wide background: A partial response was reached by three patients: one with hepatocellular carcinoma and two with cutaneous melanoma.

V lost 0 bases and J 2 bases, leaving 12 bases between the germline ends. This CDR3 is 15 amino acids long. Germline V gives CDR1 SGDLS, CDR2 YYNGEE. Note on this clone: Its antigen is unknown.

Study-level results: Among T cells, CD8+ cells averaged more expanded clones than CD4+ cells. Compared with others, partial responders at 0.1-3.0 mg/kg displayed clonal expansion among the lowest.

Here immunoSEQ multiplex PCR was the method, and the copy in TCRdb shows in-frame clones only, minus some. Here the sample spans 60,000 or so clones, around 87% being singletons. The TCR comes from an adult with an advanced solid tumor such as melanoma, head and neck, liver or kidney cancer. Material: CD4+ or CD8+ T cells sorted from blood, obtained in a trial of the OX40 agonist ivuxolimab. The V call is TRBV9, the J call TRBJ2-7; TRBD2 might be the D (6 bases). The CDR3 region has the DNA TGTGCCAGCAGCGTAGCTCCGGGGGAGACCTACGAGCAGTACTTC. This sequence encodes CASSVAPGETYEQYF. The whole variable domain, filled in from reference TRBV9 and TRBJ2-7, reads DSGVTQTPKHLITATGQRVTLRCSPRSGDLSVYWYQQSLDQGLQFLIQYYNGEERAKGNILERFSAQQFPDLHSELNLSSLELGDSALYFCASSVAPGETYEQYFGPGTRLTVT.